The TCR beta chain described here comes from a study of T cells after yellow fever vaccination. Study information: Those fractions that held only low numbers of cells were prepared using the SMART-Seq v4 Ultra Low Input RNA kit.

Conversion of TCR transcripts into cDNA relied on 5'RACE template switching, which added a universal primer site and UMIs. TCRdb redid the calling of the 5' RACE reads with MiXCR, one entry per CDR3 protein. The table shows over 300,000 distinct CDR3 sequences, with over 3.5% occurring only once. Study outcomes and limitations: Just a small share of clonotypes turned up in the CD4 compartment as well as the CD8 compartment. At around 96% for CD4 and approximately 89% for CD8, most primary-vaccination clones showed up again after the booster.

The CDR3 loop spans 17 amino acids. Germline CDR1 reads SGDLS; CDR2 reads YYNGEE. V shed 5 bases and J shed 1 base, with 18 bases lying between them. Of note for this clonotype: The antigen is undetermined.

The clonotype originates from a man aged 18 to 29 who received the YFV17D yellow fever vaccine. The material was PBMCs, obtained 5 days after the yellow fever booster vaccination. The V and J genes are TRBV9 and TRBJ2-2, with D perhaps TRBD1 or TRBD2 (5 bases each). The CDR3 here is CASRVGVGLGNTGELFF. DNA for the CDR3: TGTGCCAGCAGAGTGGGGGTGGGGCTCGGGAACACCGGGGAGCTGTTTTTT.